The sequence of this T cell receptor beta chain was determined in a study of human T cells and chemical hapten exposure. V dropped 3 bases and J dropped 5 bases, with 11 bases sitting between them. Germline loops: CDR1 MNHEY, CDR2 SVGEGT. The CDR3 is 14 residues long. Time point specified: patch test 1, 2 weeks after DPC sensitization. Described treatment: therapeutic diphenylcyclopropenone sensitization with weekly scalp DPC. TCRdb processed the RACE reads anew with MiXCR; each CDR3 protein has one entry. Found here are fewer than 95,000 distinct CDR3 sequences, about 10% of them singletons; the top ten hold around 2.2%.

This TCR was recovered from a middle-aged man with alopecia areata. Some clones in this sample may be carry-over from other donors' samples. The chain carries TRBV6-2 or TRBV6-3 and TRBJ2-1; D remains unclear. The material sequenced was whole blood, taken in connection with sensitization to the hapten diphenylcyclopropenone (DPC). CDR3 region: CASSYPRKDNEQFF. The CDR3 DNA is TGTGCCAGCAGTTATCCCAGAAAGGACAATGAGCAGTTCTTC.